The present T cell receptor (beta chain) was sequenced within a study of Graves' ophthalmopathy and Graves' hyperthyroidism. Regarding the study as a whole: Thyroid clonotypes that were expanded above 0.001 frequency mostly also appeared in blood.

CDR3 regions of TCR beta were amplified from RNA transcripts. RT-PCR was first run with HTBI primers, then multiplex PCR in a second round. Each CDR3 protein gets one entry after TCRdb re-called the multiplex PCR reads with MiXCR. The sample lists 650,000 to 900,000 distinct CDR3 sequences; 35% to 50% were seen once. About this clonotype itself: Its cognate antigen is unknown.

Source material: peripheral blood. This TCR derives from an adult man with Graves' ophthalmopathy.

CDR3 sequence reads: CASTVRQARWDSSYNSPLHF. CDR3 sequence (DNA): TGTGCCAGTACCGTCCGACAGGCCAGGTGGGACAGCTCCTATAATTCACCCCTCCACTTT. The chain employs TRBV19 and TRBJ1-6; 7 nucleotides match TRBD1. This CDR3 comprises 20 residues. Trimming at V came to 7 bases and at J to 0 bases, leaving 18 bases not matched to a gene. CDR1 and CDR2 from the germline V gene are LNHDA and SQIVND (reference sequence).